These 2 T cell receptor beta chains came from one sample sequenced in a study of circulating and synovial CD4+ cells in juvenile arthritis. The assay was immunoSEQ multiplex PCR, and TCRdb's table has in-frame clones only and misses some. The sample carries about 32,000 clones, roughly 95% recorded once. Sequencing was carried out using CD4+ T cells from blood. These receptors were taken from a human donor with juvenile idiopathic arthritis.

This chain uses TRBV5-1 with TRBJ1-5; possibly TRBD1 for D (6 bases). V was pared by 3 bases and J by 1 base, with 8 bases between. CDR3 size: 14 residues. In germline, CDR1 is SGHRS, CDR2 YFSETQ. The CDR3 region has the DNA TGCGCCAGCAGCTCAGGGGAGAGCAATCAGCCCCAGCATTTT. This codes for CASSSGESNQPQHF.

In its sample, this clone was seen once. The chain recombines TRBV4-1 with TRBJ1-4; no clear D gene. Trimming cost V 4 bases and J 8 bases, with 14 bases left between them. CDR1 MGHRA and CDR2 YSYEKL come from the germline V gene. The CDR3 runs 14 residues. CDR3 sequence: CASSLSGIEEKLFF. The CDR3 coding sequence is TGCGCCAGCAGCCTCAGCGGGATTGAAGAAAAACTGTTTTTT.